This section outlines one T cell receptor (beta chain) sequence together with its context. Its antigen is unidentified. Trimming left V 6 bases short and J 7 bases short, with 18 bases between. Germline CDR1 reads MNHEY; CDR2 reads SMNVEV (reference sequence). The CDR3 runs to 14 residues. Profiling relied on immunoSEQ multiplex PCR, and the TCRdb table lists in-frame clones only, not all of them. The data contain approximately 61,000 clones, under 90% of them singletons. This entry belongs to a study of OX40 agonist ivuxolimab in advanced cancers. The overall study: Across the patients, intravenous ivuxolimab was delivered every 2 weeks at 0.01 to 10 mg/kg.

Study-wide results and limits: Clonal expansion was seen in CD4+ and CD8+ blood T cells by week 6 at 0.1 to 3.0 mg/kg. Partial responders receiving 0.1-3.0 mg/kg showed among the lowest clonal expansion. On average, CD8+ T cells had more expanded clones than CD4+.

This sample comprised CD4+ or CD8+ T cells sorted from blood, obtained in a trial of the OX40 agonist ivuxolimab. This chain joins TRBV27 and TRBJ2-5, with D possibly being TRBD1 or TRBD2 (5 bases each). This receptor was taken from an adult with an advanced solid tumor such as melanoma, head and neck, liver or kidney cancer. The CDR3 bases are TGTGCCAGCAGAGGGCAAGGGGCGAGGGGGACCCAGTACTTC. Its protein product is CASRGQGARGTQYF.